This entry lists 24 T cell receptor beta chains sequenced from one sample in a study of T-cell memory formation after mild COVID-19. TCRdb redid the calling of the 5' RACE reads with MiXCR, one entry per CDR3 protein. The table shows around 250,000 distinct CDR3 sequences, with roughly 17% occurring only once. The source material was PBMCs or a T cell subset sorted from them (not recorded which). These receptors were taken from a man younger than 35 who had mild COVID-19 (a few samples of this study predate the infection). Cell type and time point are not known.

V and J are TRBV29-1 and TRBJ2-5; D is unresolved. The CDR3 is 13 amino acids. V was pared by 2 bases and J by 5 bases, with 12 bases between. Germline V lookup: CDR1 SQVTM, CDR2 ANQGSEA. The CDR3 reads CSVERRPRETQYF. The CDR3 DNA follows: TGCAGCGTTGAAAGGCGGCCGCGGGAGACCCAGTACTTC.

In this sample, this clonotype turned up a few times. The chain is built from TRBV4-3 and TRBJ1-1; a possible D gene is TRBD1 (5 bases). This CDR3 contains 16 residues. CDR1 LGHNA and CDR2 YSLEER come from the germline V gene. The V gene lost 3 bases and the J gene lost 4 bases, with 18 bases spanning the gap. The CDR3 reads CASSHRGAGRGTEAFF. CDR3 DNA sequence: TGCGCCAGCAGCCACCGCGGGGCAGGGAGGGGCACTGAAGCTTTCTTT.

This clonotype was found a few times. The rearrangement links TRBV7-9 to TRBJ1-2; no clear D. CDR1 and CDR2 (germline): SEHNR, FQNEAQ (reference sequence). V shed 5 bases and J shed 4 bases, with 11 bases lying between them. This CDR3 comprises 13 residues. The CDR3 DNA reads as TGTGCCAGCAGCCCTACACTCTCCTATGGCTACACCTTC. Translation gives CASSPTLSYGYTF.

The chain recombines TRBV7-8 with TRBJ1-5; D gene uncertain. This CDR3 region has 17 residues. Germline V gives CDR1 SGHVS, CDR2 FQNEAQ. Between the trimmed V and J ends, which lost 6 bases and 1 base, there was a span of 19 bases. CDR3 region: CASSPPVALRSNQPQHF. The CDR3, as DNA: TGTGCCAGCAGTCCCCCTGTAGCCTTACGGAGCAATCAGCCCCAGCATTTT.

The gene calls are TRBV20-1 and TRBJ2-2; D may correspond to TRBD1 or TRBD2 (6 bases each). CDR1 is DFQATT and CDR2 is SNEGSKA in the germline V gene (reference sequence). V was pared by 3 bases and J by 5 bases, with 13 bases between. The CDR3 sequence is 14 residues long. CDR3 in DNA: TGCAGTGCTAGGGAAGGGGGGAAAACCGGGGAGCTGTTTTTT. This sequence encodes CSAREGGKTGELFF.

The chain uses TRBV3-1 and TRBJ2-5; 8 bases line up with TRBD1. This CDR3 has 15 residues. Germline-derived CDR1 and CDR2 are LGHDT and YNNKEL (reference sequence). Trimming cost V 5 bases and J 1 base; bases outside gene matches: 6. The CDR3 region is CASSWGQEIQETQYF. In DNA form, the CDR3 reads TGTGCCAGCAGCTGGGGACAGGAGATCCAAGAGACCCAGTACTTC.

The chain employs TRBV20-1 and TRBJ2-5; 8 bases match TRBD1. The CDR3 runs 16 residues. Germline trimming cut 6 bases from V and 1 base from J; bases unmatched to any gene: 13. Germline values: CDR1 DFQATT, CDR2 SNEGSKA (reference sequence). CDR3 bases: TGCAGTGCCCAGAGTGGTCAGGGGGCTAGCCAAGAGACCCAGTACTTC. Its protein product is CSAQSGQGASQETQYF.

The chain uses TRBV4-3 and TRBJ2-3; a weak D match, TRBD1 (6 bases). The V end was cut by 4 bases, the J end by 1 base, with 15 bases between. CDR1 is LGHNA, CDR2 YSLEER, per germline. The CDR3 is made up of 16 amino acids. The CDR3 protein is CASSLTGWGGTDTQYF. In DNA, the CDR3 is TGCGCCAGCAGCCTTACAGGGTGGGGAGGCACAGATACGCAGTATTTT.

About this clonotype: A read error may produce the germline difference seen at one junction end. V and J are TRBV7-7 and TRBJ2-3; perhaps TRBD2 as D (5 bases). The CDR3 extends over 13 amino acids. Germline assignment: CDR1 SSHAT and CDR2 FNYEAQ (reference sequence). The CDR3 region is CASSNGITDTQYF. The CDR3 region has the DNA TGTGCTAGCAGCAACGGGATCACAGATACGCAGTATTTT.

This clonotype showed up many times. The rearrangement links TRBV29-1 to TRBJ2-5, with 9 bases that match TRBD1. The CDR3 loop spans 12 amino acids. CDR1 SQVTM and CDR2 ANQGSEA come from the germline V gene. V shed 7 bases and J 5 bases; nucleotides not matched to a gene: 5. CDR3 sequence (DNA): TGCAGCGCCACAGGGGGCAAGGAGACCCAGTACTTC. The encoded protein is CSATGGKETQYF.

The chain is built from TRBV27 and TRBJ2-1, with unresolved D. Trimming took 4 bases from V and 7 from J, leaving 17 bases between them. Germline CDR1 MNHEY, CDR2 SMNVEV (reference sequence). The CDR3 runs 15 residues. This CDR3 reads CASSSSPTGTNEQFF. In DNA, the CDR3 is TGTGCCAGCAGTTCTTCTCCAACCGGCACGAATGAGCAGTTCTTC.

This clonotype occurred many times. The chain combines TRBV7-3 with TRBJ2-1; D gene uncertain. Per germline, CDR1 SGHTA and CDR2 FQGTGA. V was clipped by 4 bases and J by 1 base, with 8 bases between them. CDR3 length: 14 amino acids. The CDR3, as DNA: TGTGCCAGCAGCTCGGGCGGTTCCTACAATGAGCAGTTCTTC. Its translation: CASSSGGSYNEQFF.

The chain combines TRBV5-1 with TRBJ2-1; D may correspond to TRBD1 or TRBD2 (5 bases each). CDR3 length equals 15 residues. The germline CDR1 and CDR2 sequences are SGHRS and YFSETQ. V lost 4 bases, J lost 4 bases, and 15 bases lay in between. CDR3 nucleotides: TGCGCCAGCAGCCCCGTCCCGGGACCATACAATGAGCAGTTCTTC. Protein product: CASSPVPGPYNEQFF.

The chain carries TRBV6-2 or TRBV6-3 and TRBJ2-1; D is uncertain. Germline V CDR1 and CDR2: MNHEY, SVGEGT. V was shortened by 8 bases and J by 0 bases, with 17 bases between the two germline ends. The CDR3 has 16 amino acids. The CDR3 is CASDPGVTRSYNEQFF. For the CDR3, the DNA is TGTGCCAGCGACCCCGGTGTGACCCGCTCCTACAATGAGCAGTTCTTC.

This clonotype occurred a few times. The rearrangement links TRBV5-1 to TRBJ2-5, with D unclear. Germline loops: CDR1 SGHRS, CDR2 YFSETQ. Trimming cost V 4 bases and J 2 bases, with 27 bases left between them. CDR3 length: 19 amino acids. The chain's CDR3 is CASSPLDAPYPRLQETQYF. The CDR3 DNA reads TGCGCCAGCAGCCCATTGGACGCGCCGTATCCCCGACTGCAAGAGACCCAGTACTTC.

V usage is TRBV5-1 and J usage is TRBJ2-2; 7 bases fit TRBD1. Trimming at V came to 4 bases and at J to 0 bases, leaving 6 bases not matched to a gene. Per germline, CDR1 SGHRS and CDR2 YFSETQ. This CDR3 comprises 16 residues. The DNA of the CDR3 is TGCGCCAGCAGCCCGTGGACAGGATCGAACACCGGGGAGCTGTTTTTT. Its protein is CASSPWTGSNTGELFF.

This clonotype was counted between two and nine times. This chain uses TRBV6-5 with TRBJ1-6; D unresolved. The CDR3 runs 13 residues. Trimming shortened V by 0 bases and J by 12 bases, and 9 bases separated the two germline ends. Germline V gene data show CDR1 as MNHEY and CDR2 as SVGAGI. The chain's CDR3 is CASSYSGGKPLHF. The CDR3 bases are TGTGCCAGCAGTTACTCAGGTGGAAAACCCCTCCACTTT.

This clonotype was detected only a few times. The V call is TRBV4-3, the J call TRBJ2-3, with 11 bases that match TRBD1. The CDR3 runs 16 residues. V lost 0 bases, J lost 6 bases, and 5 bases stayed unmatched. CDR1 and CDR2 from the germline V gene are LGHNA and YSLEER. CDR3 residues: CASSQDGQGAWDTQYF. The CDR3 region has the DNA TGCGCCAGCAGCCAAGATGGACAGGGGGCATGGGATACGCAGTATTTT.

The chain joins TRBV5-5 to TRBJ2-7; TRBD1 matches 7 bases. J lost 0 bases, V lost 0 bases, and 3 bases had no gene match. The CDR3 is 15 residues long. In germline, CDR1 is SGHKS, CDR2 YYEKEE (reference sequence). The CDR3 DNA reads TGTGCCAGCAGCTTGGCGGGACAGAGCTCCTACGAGCAGTACGTC. The encoded protein is CASSLAGQSSYEQYV.

This clonotype was recorded many times. The chain joins TRBV4-3 to TRBJ2-5, with D tentatively TRBD2 (6 bases). This CDR3 is built from 12 residues. Trimming removed 1 base from V and 7 bases from J, with 7 bases in between. Per the germline V gene, CDR1 is LGHNA and CDR2 is YSLEER. Written as DNA, the CDR3 is TGCGCCAGCAGCCAAGCCGGGGGGACCCAGTACTTC. It yields the protein CASSQAGGTQYF.

This chain connects TRBV6-2 or TRBV6-3 to TRBJ2-7, with 12 nucleotides matching TRBD2. The germline gives CDR1 MNHEY, CDR2 SVGEGT. V lost 5 bases, J lost 4 bases, and 9 bases stayed unmatched. The CDR3 is 16 amino acids. Here the CDR3 reads CASSPGLAGSVYEQYV. In DNA, the CDR3 is TGTGCCAGCAGTCCCGGACTAGCGGGGAGTGTTTACGAGCAGTACGTC.

This clonotype showed up just a few times. The chain links TRBV18 to TRBJ2-2, with D perhaps assigned TRBD1 or TRBD2 (6 bases each). Trimming took off 1 base at V and 5 bases at J, with 14 bases between the two ends. This CDR3 has 16 amino acids. Germline CDR1 and CDR2: KGHSH and LQKENI. CDR3 DNA sequence: TGTGCCAGCTCACCACGGGGGGCTGCGCGGACCGGGGAGCTGTTTTTT. It specifies CASSPRGAARTGELFF. Filled out from reference TRBV18 and TRBJ2-2, the complete variable domain reads NAGVMQNPRHLVRRRGQEARLRCSPMKGHSHVYWYRQLPEEGLKFMVYLQKENIIDESGMPKERFSAEFPKEGPSILRIQQVVRGDSAAYFCASSPRGAARTGELFFGEGSRLTVL.

The rearrangement joins TRBV3-1 to TRBJ2-1; perhaps TRBD1 as D (6 bases). Trimming stripped 4 bases from V and 10 bases from J, with 11 bases between. Germline values: CDR1 LGHDT, CDR2 YNNKEL (reference sequence). The CDR3 length is 12 residues. The CDR3 sequence is CASSPSGQEQFF. The CDR3 DNA sequence: TGTGCCAGCAGCCCATCCGGACAGGAGCAGTTCTTC.

Note on this clonotype: This clone may be a read error of a much larger clone one base away. The genes are TRBV5-1 and TRBJ1-1; D is uncertain. This CDR3 has 13 residues. V lost 4 bases, J lost 11 bases, and 18 bases lay in between. Germline CDR1 is SGHRS and CDR2 is YFSETQ. The CDR3 DNA is TGCGCCAGCAGCCCCCGTCCCGGGGTTCGGGCTTTCTTT. Translated, it gives CASSPRPGVRAFF.